Described below is a single T cell receptor (beta chain) sequence and its context. Its antigen remains unknown. From germline, CDR1 is MGHDK and CDR2 SYGVNS. The ends were cut back, 4 bases at V and 3 bases at J, with 10 bases in the middle. The CDR3 consists of 14 residues. Donors consisted of healthy bone marrow donors. This record comes from a study of cytomegalovirus exposure and HLA in healthy donors. Overall study results and limits: Later analysis showed most CMV-associated TCR beta chains appearing HLA-restricted.

A multiplex PCR was run with 60 Vbeta primers and 13 Jbeta primers. Some clones are missing from TCRdb's copy, which holds only in-frame ones; the method was immunoSEQ multiplex PCR. The sample has some 130,000 clones; around 77% are singletons. The chain couples TRBV25-1 to TRBJ1-3; D possibly corresponds to TRBD1 (6 bases). Sequenced: PBMCs. This TCR was recovered from a male donor in good health and CMV-seropositive. CDR3 bases: TGTGCCAGCAGTGCGGGGGGGCTTGGAAACACCATATATTTT. It translates to CASSAGGLGNTIYF.